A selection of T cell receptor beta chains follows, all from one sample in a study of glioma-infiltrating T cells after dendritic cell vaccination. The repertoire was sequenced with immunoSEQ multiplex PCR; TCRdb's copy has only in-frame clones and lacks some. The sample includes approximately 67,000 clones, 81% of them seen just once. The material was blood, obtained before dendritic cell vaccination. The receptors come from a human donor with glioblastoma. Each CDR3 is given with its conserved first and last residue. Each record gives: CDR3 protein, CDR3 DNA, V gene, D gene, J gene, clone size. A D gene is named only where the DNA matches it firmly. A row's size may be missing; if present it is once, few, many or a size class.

CASSDTGYYGYTF,TGTGCCAGTAGTGATACAGGGTACTATGGCTACACCTTC,TRBV19,-,TRBJ1-2,-
CAISGGQGDTGELFF,TGTGCCATCAGTGGGGGACAGGGTGACACCGGGGAGCTGTTTTTT,TRBV10-3,TRBD1,TRBJ2-2,-
CASSIWGTPNYGYTF,TGTGCCAGTAGTATTTGGGGGACACCTAACTATGGCTACACCTTC,TRBV19,-,TRBJ1-2,-
CASSQDGSPLHF,TGCGCCAGCAGCCAAGACGGTTCACCCCTCCACTTT,TRBV4-1,-,TRBJ1-6,-
CASWSDRANYGYTF,TGTGCCAGCTGGAGTGACAGGGCAAACTATGGCTACACCTTC,TRBV5-5,TRBD1,TRBJ1-2,-
CAGRDRRRDGYTF,TGTGCCGGCCGGGACAGGCGGAGGGACGGCTACACCTTC,TRBV30,TRBD1,TRBJ1-2,few
CASGVRGANVLTF,TGTGCTAGTGGTGTCCGTGGGGCCAACGTCCTGACTTTC,TRBV12-5,-,TRBJ2-6,-
CAISEKSGDNSPLHF,TGTGCCATCAGTGAGAAGTCAGGGGACAATTCACCCCTCCACTTT,TRBV10-3,-,TRBJ1-6,-
CASSERVAGFGYTF,TGTGCCAGCAGTGAAAGGGTCGCGGGGTTCGGCTACACCTTC,TRBV6-1,-,TRBJ1-2,-
CASSATGSLSYEQYF,TGTGCCAGCAGTGCCACAGGGTCCCTTTCCTACGAGCAGTACTTC,TRBV25-1,-,TRBJ2-7,-
CASSPNRGQGNEAFF,TGTGCCAGCTCACCAAACCGGGGACAGGGAAATGAAGCTTTCTTT,TRBV18,TRBD1,TRBJ1-1,-
CASSFTQGSEQFF,TGCGCCAGCAGCTTTACTCAGGGGAGTGAGCAGTTCTTC,TRBV5-1,-,TRBJ2-1,once
CASSRDSNSPLHF,TGTGCCAGCAGCCGTGACAGTAATTCACCCCTCCACTTT,TRBV14,-,TRBJ1-6,-
CASSPLGTGDYGYTF,TGTGCCAGCTCACCACTAGGGACAGGGGACTATGGCTACACCTTC,TRBV18,TRBD1,TRBJ1-2,-
CASSSSGGLEQYF,TGTGCCAGCAGCTCGAGCGGGGGACTCGAGCAGTACTTC,TRBV7-3,TRBD2,TRBJ2-7,-
CASSPQGNQPQHF,TGTGCCAGCAGCCCACAGGGTAATCAGCCCCAGCATTTT,TRBV7-2,-,TRBJ1-5,-
CASSLRPEIYGYTF,TGTGCCAGCAGCTTGCGTCCGGAGATCTATGGCTACACCTTC,TRBV7-9,-,TRBJ1-2,-
CASKPRGPSNQPQHF,TGTGCCAGCAAACCGAGAGGGCCTAGCAATCAGCCCCAGCATTTT,TRBV2,-,TRBJ1-5,-
CASSPPGTGGEQYF,TGTGCCAGCAGCCCCCCCGGGACAGGTGGCGAGCAGTACTTC,TRBV9,TRBD1,TRBJ2-7,few
CASSQNRGYGYTF,TGTGCCAGCAGCCAAAACAGGGGATATGGCTACACCTTC,TRBV7-6,TRBD1,TRBJ1-2,-
CASSKESAVRAGTEAFF,TGTGCCAGCAGCAAGGAGTCCGCGGTCAGGGCGGGGACTGAAGCTTTCTTT,TRBV2,-,TRBJ1-1,-
CASSQVGDRGDGNPGEQYF,TGTGCCAGCAGCCAAGTAGGGGACAGGGGGGACGGGAACCCGGGCGAGCAGTACTTC,TRBV4-2,TRBD1,TRBJ2-7,-
CASSLQGAETQYF,TGTGCCAGCAGCTTACAGGGGGCAGAGACCCAGTACTTC,TRBV7-2,TRBD1,TRBJ2-5,-
CASSSPAGVGAFF,TGTGCCAGCAGCTCCCCGGCGGGGGTCGGAGCTTTCTTT,TRBV7-9,-,TRBJ1-1,-
CASGVEWRAFF,TGTGCCAGCGGGGTCGAGTGGAGGGCTTTCTTT,TRBV2,-,TRBJ1-1,-
CASSFGLAGSYEQYF,TGCGCCAGCAGCTTCGGGCTAGCGGGCTCCTACGAGCAGTACTTC,TRBV5-1,TRBD2,TRBJ2-7,-
CASSLAWASGGQGGGDTQYF,TGTGCCAGCAGCTTAGCGTGGGCTAGCGGGGGGCAAGGGGGTGGAGATACGCAGTATTTT,TRBV7-8,TRBD2,TRBJ2-3,-
CASSFAGNTDTQYF,TGTGCCAGCAGCTTTGCGGGGAACACAGATACGCAGTATTTT,TRBV7-8,-,TRBJ2-3,-
CASSEGEGANTGELFF,TGTGCCAGCAGTGAAGGGGAGGGGGCGAACACCGGGGAGCTGTTTTTT,TRBV2,-,TRBJ2-2,-
CASGLADRPLEAQYF,TGTGCTAGTGGTTTGGCCGACAGGCCGCTGGAGGCCCAGTACTTC,TRBV12-5,-,TRBJ2-5,-
CASSPTSTNEKLFF,TGTGCCAGCAGCCCGACATCAACTAATGAAAAACTGTTTTTT,TRBV7-9,-,TRBJ1-4,-
CASSYSGQASYEQYF,TGTGCCAGCAGTTACTCGGGACAGGCCTCCTACGAGCAGTACTTC,TRBV6-6,TRBD1,TRBJ2-7,-
CASSFGQTSNYGYTF,TGTGCCAGCAGCTTTGGACAGACTTCTAACTATGGCTACACCTTC,TRBV14,-,TRBJ1-2,-
CASSQEPQRGLTEAFF,TGCGCCAGCAGCCAAGAACCCCAAAGGGGACTTACTGAAGCTTTCTTT,TRBV4-1,-,TRBJ1-1,-
CASQDRVSYEQYF,TGTGCCAGCCAGGACAGGGTCTCCTACGAGCAGTACTTC,TRBV19,TRBD1,TRBJ2-7,few
CAWMGTGTGTEAFF,TGTGCCTGGATGGGGACAGGAACGGGGACTGAAGCTTTCTTT,TRBV30,TRBD1,TRBJ1-1,-
CASGFVGGYNEQFF,TGTGCTAGTGGTTTTGTCGGCGGATACAATGAGCAGTTCTTC,TRBV12-5,-,TRBJ2-1,-
CASSQRLDNEQFF,TGTGCCAGCAGCCAACGACTGGACAATGAGCAGTTCTTC,TRBV7-6,-,TRBJ2-1,-
CSVEEGTGGNQPQHF,TGCAGCGTTGAAGAGGGCACAGGGGGCAATCAGCCCCAGCATTTT,TRBV29-1,TRBD1,TRBJ1-5,-
CATSWDRGLGEKLFF,TGTGCCACCAGCTGGGACAGGGGGCTCGGGGAAAAACTGTTTTTT,TRBV15,TRBD1,TRBJ1-4,-
CASSPRQVNTGELFF,TGTGCCAGCTCACCACGACAGGTGAACACCGGGGAGCTGTTTTTT,TRBV18,-,TRBJ2-2,few
CASRPGEAYGYTF,TGCGCCAGCAGACCCGGGGAGGCATATGGCTACACCTTC,TRBV5-1,-,TRBJ1-2,once
CASSQLVGAETQYF,TGCGCCAGCAGCCAATTGGTGGGGGCTGAGACCCAGTACTTC,TRBV4-3,-,TRBJ2-5,-
CASSSRDQPQHF,TGTGCCAGTAGTTCCCGGGATCAGCCCCAGCATTTT,TRBV19,-,TRBJ1-5,few